The sequence of this T cell receptor (beta chain) was determined in a study of control samples from healthy donors and cancer patients. Sequencing was performed with immunoSEQ multiplex PCR; in TCRdb, only in-frame clones are kept and a portion is missing. Of 150,000 to 200,000 clones detected, around 94% appear once; the ten largest clones hold around 1.5%. V was pared by 4 bases and J by 0 bases, with 9 bases between. Germline-derived CDR1 and CDR2 are MNHEY and SVGEGT. The length of the CDR3 is 14 residues. This chain links TRBV6-2 or TRBV6-3 with TRBJ1-2; the D is unclear. The sequence was obtained from a woman younger than 30 in good health. The sequenced sample was blood. The CDR3 spells CASSSARSNYGYTF. The CDR3 coding sequence is TGTGCCAGCAGTTCCGCCAGATCTAACTATGGCTACACCTTC.